This is a list of T cell receptor beta chains from one sample in a study of shared clonotypes between healthy human individuals. Clones were read by immunoSEQ multiplex PCR, and TCRdb kept only the in-frame ones, dropping some. The profile shows some 500,000 clones, roughly 80% of them singletons. Sequencing was performed on PBMCs. These receptors all stem from a woman aged 40 to 49 in good health. Some clones in this sample may be carry-over from other donors' samples. Both conserved end residues are part of each CDR3. Fields, in order: J gene, clone size, CDR3 length, D gene, V gene, CDR3 protein, CDR3 DNA. D genes are given only for firm matches. Not all rows give a size; the values are once, few, many and, for expanded clones, a class.

J gene: TRBJ2-5; clone size: -; CDR3 length: 13; D gene: -; V gene: TRBV4-2; CDR3 protein: CASSQVTQETQYF; CDR3 DNA: TGTGCCAGCAGCCAAGTAACCCAAGAGACCCAGTACTTC
J gene: TRBJ2-2; clone size: -; CDR3 length: 15; D gene: TRBD2; V gene: TRBV11-1; CDR3 protein: CASSLRLAGTGELFF; CDR3 DNA: TGTGCCAGCAGCTTAAGACTAGCGGGAACCGGGGAGCTGTTTTTT
J gene: TRBJ2-6; clone size: -; CDR3 length: 19; D gene: TRBD1; V gene: TRBV10-3; CDR3 protein: CAIREGSGQGSSGANVLTF; CDR3 DNA: TGTGCCATCAGGGAGGGGTCGGGACAGGGGTCCTCTGGGGCCAACGTCCTGACTTTC
J gene: TRBJ2-7; clone size: -; CDR3 length: 16; D gene: TRBD2; V gene: TRBV4-2; CDR3 protein: CASSQDGGTGGYEQYF; CDR3 DNA: TGTGCCAGCAGCCAAGATGGTGGAACGGGAGGGTACGAGCAGTACTTC
J gene: TRBJ2-5; clone size: once; CDR3 length: 13; D gene: -; V gene: TRBV27; CDR3 protein: CASSLGSPETQYF; CDR3 DNA: TGTGCCAGCAGTTTAGGATCCCCAGAGACCCAGTACTTC
J gene: TRBJ2-1; clone size: -; CDR3 length: 15; D gene: -; V gene: TRBV5-1; CDR3 protein: CASSLYSGSSREQFF; CDR3 DNA: TGCGCCAGCAGCTTGTATTCGGGATCCTCCCGGGAGCAGTTCTTC
J gene: TRBJ2-7; clone size: -; CDR3 length: 16; D gene: TRBD1; V gene: TRBV5-1; CDR3 protein: CASSLEGTAAGYEQYF; CDR3 DNA: TGCGCCAGCAGCTTGGAGGGGACAGCCGCCGGGTACGAGCAGTACTTC
J gene: TRBJ2-1; clone size: -; CDR3 length: 12; D gene: -; V gene: TRBV7-9; CDR3 protein: CASSLVGLEQFF; CDR3 DNA: TGTGCCAGCAGCTTAGTGGGGTTAGAGCAGTTCTTC
J gene: TRBJ2-7; clone size: -; CDR3 length: 15; D gene: -; V gene: TRBV27; CDR3 protein: CASSSPHQGIHEQYF; CDR3 DNA: TGTGCCAGCAGTTCCCCCCACCAGGGGATCCACGAGCAGTACTTC
J gene: TRBJ2-2; clone size: many; CDR3 length: 11; D gene: -; V gene: TRBV29-1; CDR3 protein: CSVGNTGELFF; CDR3 DNA: TGCAGCGTCGGGAACACCGGGGAGCTGTTTTTT
J gene: TRBJ2-4; clone size: few; CDR3 length: 15; D gene: -; V gene: TRBV21-1; CDR3 protein: CASSKGSREPGIQYF; CDR3 DNA: TGTGCCAGCAGCAAAGGTAGTCGCGAGCCGGGCATTCAGTACTTC
J gene: TRBJ2-2; clone size: -; CDR3 length: 15; D gene: -; V gene: TRBV6-5; CDR3 protein: CASSSRVTNTGELFF; CDR3 DNA: TGTGCCAGCAGTTCACGGGTTACGAACACCGGGGAGCTGTTTTTT
J gene: TRBJ1-1; clone size: -; CDR3 length: 12; D gene: -; V gene: TRBV29-1; CDR3 protein: CSVGSANTEAFF; CDR3 DNA: TGCAGCGTTGGTAGTGCGAACACTGAAGCTTTCTTT
J gene: TRBJ2-1; clone size: -; CDR3 length: 15; D gene: TRBD2; V gene: TRBV9; CDR3 protein: CASSRLAGNFNEQFF; CDR3 DNA: TGTGCCAGCAGTAGGCTAGCGGGGAACTTCAATGAGCAGTTCTTC
J gene: TRBJ2-7; clone size: -; CDR3 length: 14; D gene: -; V gene: TRBV25-1; CDR3 protein: CASSPGSTRSEQYF; CDR3 DNA: TGTGCCAGCAGTCCCGGGTCCACTAGATCCGAGCAGTACTTC
J gene: TRBJ1-2; clone size: once; CDR3 length: 16; D gene: -; V gene: TRBV2; CDR3 protein: CANSIWTAKIRRGYTF; CDR3 DNA: TGTGCCAACTCGATCTGGACAGCCAAAATAAGACGGGGCTACACCTTC
J gene: TRBJ2-7; clone size: few; CDR3 length: 15; D gene: TRBD2; V gene: TRBV7-2; CDR3 protein: CASSLGGGSFGEQYF; CDR3 DNA: TGTGCCAGCAGCTTAGGCGGGGGATCGTTCGGCGAGCAGTACTTC
J gene: TRBJ2-1; clone size: few; CDR3 length: 10; D gene: -; V gene: TRBV6-4; CDR3 protein: CASSDNEQFF; CDR3 DNA: TGTGCCAGCAGTGACAATGAGCAGTTCTTC
J gene: TRBJ1-3; clone size: -; CDR3 length: 13; D gene: -; V gene: TRBV7-9; CDR3 protein: CASSLGDRNTIYF; CDR3 DNA: TGTGCCAGCAGCTTAGGGGATCGAAACACCATATATTTT
J gene: TRBJ2-3; clone size: -; CDR3 length: 14; D gene: -; V gene: TRBV7-2; CDR3 protein: CASSPASQSDTQYF; CDR3 DNA: TGTGCCAGCAGCCCCGCTTCCCAGTCAGATACGCAGTATTTT
J gene: TRBJ1-5; clone size: many; CDR3 length: 15; D gene: -; V gene: TRBV5-1; CDR3 protein: CASSFIPGDNQPQHF; CDR3 DNA: TGCGCCAGCAGCTTTATTCCAGGGGACAATCAGCCCCAGCATTTT
J gene: TRBJ2-1; clone size: -; CDR3 length: 12; D gene: -; V gene: TRBV19; CDR3 protein: CASTSPAGEQFF; CDR3 DNA: TGTGCCAGTACCTCCCCCGCGGGTGAGCAGTTCTTC
J gene: TRBJ2-7; clone size: -; CDR3 length: 14; D gene: -; V gene: TRBV10-1; CDR3 protein: CASSDGNSPYEQYF; CDR3 DNA: TGCGCCAGCAGTGATGGCAATAGTCCCTACGAGCAGTACTTC
J gene: TRBJ2-1; clone size: -; CDR3 length: 15; D gene: -; V gene: TRBV5-1; CDR3 protein: CASSPGEYPPNEQFF; CDR3 DNA: TGCGCCAGCAGCCCGGGGGAGTACCCCCCCAATGAGCAGTTCTTC
J gene: TRBJ2-7; clone size: -; CDR3 length: 12; D gene: -; V gene: TRBV10-3; CDR3 protein: CAISEILYEQYF; CDR3 DNA: TGTGCCATCAGTGAGATACTATACGAGCAGTACTTC
J gene: TRBJ2-3; clone size: -; CDR3 length: 14; D gene: -; V gene: TRBV28; CDR3 protein: CASSSPGTADTQYF; CDR3 DNA: TGTGCCAGCAGTTCACCAGGGACCGCAGATACGCAGTATTTT
J gene: TRBJ2-7; clone size: -; CDR3 length: 15; D gene: TRBD1; V gene: TRBV7-8; CDR3 protein: CASSLRQGSLSEQYF; CDR3 DNA: TGTGCCAGCAGCTTGCGACAGGGCTCATTAAGCGAGCAGTACTTC
J gene: TRBJ1-4; clone size: few; CDR3 length: 15; D gene: TRBD1; V gene: TRBV11-2; CDR3 protein: CASSSRQGRDEKLFF; CDR3 DNA: TGTGCCAGCAGCTCTCGACAGGGGCGGGATGAAAAACTGTTTTTT
J gene: TRBJ2-7; clone size: once; CDR3 length: 15; D gene: TRBD1; V gene: TRBV4-3; CDR3 protein: CASSQDMGQAYEQYF; CDR3 DNA: TGCGCCAGCAGCCAAGATATGGGACAGGCCTACGAGCAGTACTTC
J gene: TRBJ2-7; clone size: -; CDR3 length: 14; D gene: TRBD2; V gene: TRBV7-8; CDR3 protein: CASSPAGEWREQYF; CDR3 DNA: TGTGCCAGCAGCCCAGCGGGAGAGTGGCGCGAGCAGTACTTC
J gene: TRBJ2-5; clone size: -; CDR3 length: 14; D gene: TRBD1; V gene: TRBV28; CDR3 protein: CASSIDREQETQYF; CDR3 DNA: TGTGCCAGCAGCATCGACAGGGAACAAGAGACCCAGTACTTC
J gene: TRBJ1-5; clone size: -; CDR3 length: 16; D gene: -; V gene: TRBV28; CDR3 protein: CASSEVGGGSNQPQHF; CDR3 DNA: TGTGCCAGCAGTGAAGTTGGAGGAGGTAGCAATCAGCCCCAGCATTTT
J gene: TRBJ2-2; clone size: -; CDR3 length: 16; D gene: -; V gene: TRBV7-2; CDR3 protein: CASSPPYGGNTGELFF; CDR3 DNA: TGTGCCAGCAGCCCCCCTTATGGGGGGAACACCGGGGAGCTGTTTTTT
J gene: TRBJ2-5; clone size: -; CDR3 length: 13; D gene: TRBD1; V gene: TRBV5-6; CDR3 protein: CASSATGGETQYF; CDR3 DNA: TGTGCCAGCAGCGCCACAGGGGGTGAGACCCAGTACTTC
J gene: TRBJ2-1; clone size: -; CDR3 length: 15; D gene: -; V gene: TRBV28; CDR3 protein: CASSLSQRAHNEQFF; CDR3 DNA: TGTGCCAGCAGTTTGTCTCAGCGGGCACACAATGAGCAGTTCTTC
J gene: TRBJ1-1; clone size: few; CDR3 length: 13; D gene: TRBD1; V gene: TRBV10-1; CDR3 protein: CASRGQLNTEAFF; CDR3 DNA: TGCGCCAGCAGGGGACAGCTGAACACTGAAGCTTTCTTT
J gene: TRBJ1-3; clone size: -; CDR3 length: 17; D gene: -; V gene: TRBV19; CDR3 protein: CASSTRVGSLGGNTIYF; CDR3 DNA: TGTGCCAGTAGTACCAGGGTCGGCAGTCTCGGGGGAAACACCATATATTTT
J gene: TRBJ2-7; clone size: -; CDR3 length: 16; D gene: TRBD2; V gene: TRBV7-2; CDR3 protein: CASSLAQPSGSHEQYF; CDR3 DNA: TGTGCCAGCAGCTTAGCGCAGCCTAGCGGGAGCCACGAGCAGTACTTC
J gene: TRBJ1-2; clone size: few; CDR3 length: 13; D gene: -; V gene: TRBV6-4; CDR3 protein: CASSDEGRAGYTF; CDR3 DNA: TGTGCCAGCAGTGACGAGGGCAGAGCTGGCTACACCTTC
J gene: TRBJ1-1; clone size: few; CDR3 length: 16; D gene: -; V gene: TRBV11-2; CDR3 protein: CASSLASGGVGTEAFF; CDR3 DNA: TGTGCCAGCAGCTTGGCGTCTGGCGGGGTTGGGACTGAAGCTTTCTTT
J gene: TRBJ2-3; clone size: -; CDR3 length: 16; D gene: -; V gene: TRBV7-3; CDR3 protein: CASSSTGRGGTDTQYF; CDR3 DNA: TGTGCCAGCAGCTCTACAGGTCGGGGAGGCACAGATACGCAGTATTTT